The 9 T cell receptor beta chains reported below all come from one sample, sequenced in a study of T cell repertoires in cytomegalovirus infection. For these receptors, no antigen is known. Using its own MiXCR run on the reads, TCRdb lists one record per CDR3 protein. Among fewer than 900,000 distinct CDR3 sequences listed, just under 30% were seen once. The material was cultured CD8+ T cells from PBMCs, obtained from culture after CMV antigen stimulation. The source of these receptors is a human donor in good health (CMV status not recorded). Some clones in this sample may be carry-over from other donors' samples.

This clonotype was seen a few times. The rearrangement uses TRBV6-1 and TRBJ1-2; perhaps TRBD1 as D (5 bases). The CDR3 loop spans 15 amino acids. The germline V gene has CDR1 MNHNS and CDR2 SASEGT. The germline V and J ends were trimmed by 3 bases and 5 bases, with 16 bases remaining between them. The CDR3 DNA follows: TGTGCCAGCAGTGAGGGGCGAAGGGACGTTTATGGCTACACCTTC. This gives the protein CASSEGRRDVYGYTF.

The table lists this clonotype with a few counts. The chain links TRBV27 to TRBJ2-7; TRBD1 matches 9 bases. Looked up from germline, CDR1 is MNHEY and CDR2 is SMNVEV (reference sequence). The CDR3 covers 15 residues. V lost 5 bases to trimming and J lost 4 bases; unmatched junction nucleotides: 9. For the CDR3, the DNA is TGTGCCAGCAGTCCCACCGGGACAGGGAATTACGAGCAGTACGTC. Amino acids: CASSPTGTGNYEQYV.

This clonotype was seen many times. The DNA for the CDR3 is TGTGCCAGCAGCTTACTGGGACAGGGGGCAGCTCAGCCCCAGCATTTT. This encodes CASSLLGQGAAQPQHF. J is TRBJ1-5 and V is TRBV7-8, with 12 bases lining up with TRBD1. V was clipped by 2 bases and J by 6 bases; unmatched bases: 5. The CDR3 consists of 16 residues. Germline CDR1 SGHVS, CDR2 FQNEAQ.

This clonotype was seen a handful of times. V usage is TRBV11-2 and J usage is TRBJ2-1; the D is unclear. Deletions cut 2 bases from V and 10 bases from J, with 6 bases between. Germline lookup yields CDR1 SGHAT and CDR2 FQNNGV. This CDR3 region has 11 residues. CDR3 sequence reads: CASSLLKEQFF. DNA of the CDR3: TGTGCCAGCAGCTTACTGAAAGAGCAGTTCTTC.

This clonotype was seen many times. V is TRBV7-6 and J is TRBJ2-1; D possibly matches TRBD1 or TRBD2 (6 bases each). The CDR3 is made up of 16 amino acids. V lost 5 bases and J 1 base, leaving 15 bases between the germline ends. The germline CDR1 and CDR2 sequences are SGHVS and FNYEAQ. The CDR3 coding sequence is TGTGCCAGCAGCCTAGGGGGGTCGCCATCCTACAATGAGCAGTTCTTC. Amino acids: CASSLGGSPSYNEQFF.

This clonotype was seen more than once but under ten times. This chain joins TRBV6-6 and TRBJ1-2; TRBD1 agrees at 10 bases. Germline V gene data show CDR1 as MNHNY and CDR2 as SVGAGI (reference sequence). V was clipped by 2 bases and J by 6 bases; unmatched bases: 15. This CDR3 spans 18 amino acids. The CDR3 nucleotides read TGTGCCAGCAGTTACGGTATACACGGGACAGGGGACCAAGATGGCTACACCTTC. Amino acids: CASSYGIHGTGDQDGYTF.

The chain is built from TRBV12-3 or TRBV12-4 and TRBJ2-2; the D call may be TRBD1 or TRBD2 (7 bases each). The CDR3 is 15 amino acids. V gave up 2 bases and J gave up 6 bases, with 13 bases separating them. The CDR3 DNA follows: TGTGCCAGCAGTTTATCGGCAGGGGGGGCCGGGGAGCTGTTTTTT. Residues: CASSLSAGGAGELFF.

The V and J genes are TRBV2 and TRBJ1-1; the match to TRBD1 covers 9 bases. The CDR3 has 16 amino acids. The V gene end was trimmed by 3 bases and the J gene end by 1 base; junction bases not matched to a gene: 6. CDR1 and CDR2 (germline): SNHLY, FYNNEI. CDR3 DNA sequence: TGTGCCAGCAGTGATGGGACAGGGCTGGGGAACACTGAAGCTTTCTTT. Translated: CASSDGTGLGNTEAFF. Full variable domain (outside the CDR3, taken from reference TRBV2 and TRBJ1-1): EPEVTQTPSHQVTQMGQEVILRCVPISNHLYFYWYRQILGQKVEFLVSFYNNEISEKSEIFDDQFSVERPDGSNFTLKIRSTKLEDSAMYFCASSDGTGLGNTEAFFGQGTRLTVV.

The chain recombines TRBV12-3 or TRBV12-4 with TRBJ1-6; D gene unclear. The CDR3 runs to 11 residues. V was pared by 3 bases and J by 14 bases, with 8 bases between. CDR3 in amino acids: CASSFGFALHF. The CDR3 bases are TGTGCCAGCAGTTTTGGGTTCGCCCTCCACTTT.